These T cell receptor beta chains were read from a single sample in a study of blood T cells in healthy people across ages. TCRdb used MiXCR to reprocess the 5' RACE reads, holding one entry per CDR3 protein. The data hold 500,000 to 600,000 distinct CDR3 sequences, with about 25% observed a single time. Sequenced material: blood. These receptors originate from an older woman in good health. Each CDR3 is given with its conserved first and last residue. D genes are given only for firm matches. The size field is filled for only some rows; it gives once, few, many or a size class.

j_call	clone_size	v_call	d_call	cdr3_aa	cdr3_nt
TRBJ1-3	few	TRBV7-2	-	CASSWGTAGNTIYF	TGTGCCAGCAGCTGGGGGACGGCTGGAAACACCATATATTTT
TRBJ2-3	few	TRBV7-2	-	CASSRPGGTDTQYF	TGTGCCAGCAGCCGCCCAGGGGGCACAGATACGCAGTATTTT
TRBJ2-5	-	TRBV5-1	TRBD1	CASSTQGAQETQYF	TGCGCCAGCAGCACCCAGGGGGCCCAAGAGACCCAGTACTTC
TRBJ1-6	-	TRBV5-1	-	CASSVIYNSPLHF	TGCGCCAGCAGCGTCATTTATAATTCACCCCTCCACTTT
TRBJ1-4	few	TRBV3-1	-	CASSQSGTNEKLFF	TGTGCCAGCAGCCAATCAGGGACTAATGAAAAACTGTTTTTT
TRBJ2-7	-	TRBV5-1	-	CASSFVSGVYEQYF	TGCGCCAGCAGCTTCGTATCGGGGGTCTACGAGCAGTACTTC
TRBJ2-1	few	TRBV10-3	TRBD1	CATRHTIQDRENEQFF	TGTGCCACCAGACACACGATACAAGACAGGGAGAATGAGCAGTTCTTC
TRBJ2-7	few	TRBV7-2	-	CASSYAQGYEQYF	TGTGCCAGCAGCTACGCACAGGGCTACGAGCAGTACTTC
TRBJ2-1	-	TRBV7-3	TRBD2	CASSLTSGGAYEQFF	TGTGCCAGCAGCCTGACTAGCGGGGGGGCATATGAGCAGTTCTTC
TRBJ2-2	-	TRBV6-2/TRBV6-3	-	CASSYLVGQGNTGELFF	TGTGCCAGCAGTTACCTCGTGGGGCAGGGGAACACCGGGGAGCTGTTTTTT
TRBJ2-1	few	TRBV4-1	TRBD2	CASSPRGSDRNEQFF	TGCGCCAGCAGCCCGCGGGGGTCCGACCGAAATGAGCAGTTCTTC
TRBJ1-5	-	TRBV5-1	-	CASSGGGTDSPQHF	TGCGCCAGCAGCGGAGGAGGTACGGACTCCCCCCAGCATTTT
TRBJ1-1	-	TRBV5-1	-	CASSFSGITEAFF	TGCGCCAGCAGCTTCTCAGGGATCACTGAAGCTTTCTTT
TRBJ1-3	-	TRBV7-2	-	CASNTRVGGNTIYF	TGTGCCAGCAACACGAGAGTCGGGGGAAACACCATATATTTT
TRBJ2-1	once	TRBV20-1	-	CSASDVADYNEQFF	TGCAGTGCTAGTGATGTGGCGGACTACAATGAGCAGTTCTTC
TRBJ1-1	few	TRBV19	-	CASSTRQGNTEAFF	TGTGCCAGTAGTACCAGACAAGGGAACACTGAAGCTTTCTTT
TRBJ2-5	-	TRBV11-2	-	CASSLGFSSQETQYF	TGTGCCAGCAGCTTAGGGTTTTCTAGCCAAGAGACCCAGTACTTC
TRBJ1-1	-	TRBV7-9	-	CASGGGTEAFF	TGTGCCAGCGGGGGAGGCACTGAAGCTTTCTTT
TRBJ2-3	-	TRBV7-2	-	CASSLLTGSTDTQYF	TGTGCCAGCAGCTTATTGACAGGAAGCACAGATACGCAGTATTTT